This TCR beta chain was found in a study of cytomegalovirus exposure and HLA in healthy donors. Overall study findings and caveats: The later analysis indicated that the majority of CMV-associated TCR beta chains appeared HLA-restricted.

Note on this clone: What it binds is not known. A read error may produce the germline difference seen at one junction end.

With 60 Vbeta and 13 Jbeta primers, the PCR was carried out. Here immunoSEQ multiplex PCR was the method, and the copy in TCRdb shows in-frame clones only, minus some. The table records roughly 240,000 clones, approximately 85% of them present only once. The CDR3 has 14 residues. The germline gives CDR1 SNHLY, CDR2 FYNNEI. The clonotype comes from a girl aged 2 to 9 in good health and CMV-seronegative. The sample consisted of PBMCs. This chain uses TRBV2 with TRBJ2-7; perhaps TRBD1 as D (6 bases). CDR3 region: CVSSGDRSSYEQYF. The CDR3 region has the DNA TGTGTCAGCAGTGGCGACAGGAGCTCCTACGAGCAGTACTTC. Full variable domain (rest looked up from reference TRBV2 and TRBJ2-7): EPEVTQTPSHQVTQMGQEVILRCVPISNHLYFYWYRQILGQKVEFLVSFYNNEISEKSEIFDDQFSVERPDGSNFTLKIRSTKLEDSAMYFCVSSGDRSSYEQYFGPGTRLTVT.